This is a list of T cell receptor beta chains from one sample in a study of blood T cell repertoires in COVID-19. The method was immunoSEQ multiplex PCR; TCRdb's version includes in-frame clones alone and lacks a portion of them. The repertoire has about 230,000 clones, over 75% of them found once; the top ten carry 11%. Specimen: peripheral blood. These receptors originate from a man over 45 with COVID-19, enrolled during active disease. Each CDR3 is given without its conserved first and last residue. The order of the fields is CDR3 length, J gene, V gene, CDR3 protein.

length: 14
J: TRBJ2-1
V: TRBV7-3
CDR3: ASGTSGASGYNEQF

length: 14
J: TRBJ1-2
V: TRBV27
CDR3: ASSLLGTGNNYGYT

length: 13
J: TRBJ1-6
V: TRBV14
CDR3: ASSQATGVNSPLH

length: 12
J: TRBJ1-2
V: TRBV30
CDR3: AWSLGLQRGGYT

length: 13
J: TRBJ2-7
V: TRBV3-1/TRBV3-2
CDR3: ASSPPGQGFYEQY

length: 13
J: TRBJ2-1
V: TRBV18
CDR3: ASSPPTPSTHEQF

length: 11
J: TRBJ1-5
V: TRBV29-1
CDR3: SVDAGRNQPQH

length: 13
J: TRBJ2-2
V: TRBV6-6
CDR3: ASSRLAGEGGELF

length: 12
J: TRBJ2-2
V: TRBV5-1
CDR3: ASKTGTPGDALF

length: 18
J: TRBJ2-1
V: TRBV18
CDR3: ASSSIPGLAGESSYNEQF

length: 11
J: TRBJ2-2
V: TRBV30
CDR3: AWRGGAVGELF

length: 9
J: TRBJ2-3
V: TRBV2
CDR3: ASRSEDTQY

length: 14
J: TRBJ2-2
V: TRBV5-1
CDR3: ASSPGLAGVTGELF

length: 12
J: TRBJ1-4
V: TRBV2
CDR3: ASSGTALNEKLF

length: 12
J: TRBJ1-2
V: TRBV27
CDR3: ASSSGQGTGGYT

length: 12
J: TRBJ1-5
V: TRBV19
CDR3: ASSPRGGNQPQH

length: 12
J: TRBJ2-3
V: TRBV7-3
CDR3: ASSPGQSTDTQY

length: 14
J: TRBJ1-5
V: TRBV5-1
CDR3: ASSLGTGGNNQPQH

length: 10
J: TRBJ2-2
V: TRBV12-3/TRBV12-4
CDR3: ASSSYTGELF

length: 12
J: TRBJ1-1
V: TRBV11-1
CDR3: ASSLDSFNTEAF

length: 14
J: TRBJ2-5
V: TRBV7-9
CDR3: ASSTGLAGNQETQY

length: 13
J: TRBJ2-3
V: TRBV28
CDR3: ASRPGTSGTDTQY

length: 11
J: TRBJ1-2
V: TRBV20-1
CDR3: SASLLANYGYT

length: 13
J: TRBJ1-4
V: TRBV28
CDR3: ASSFPGGYNEKLF

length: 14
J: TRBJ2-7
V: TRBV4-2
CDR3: ASSQAPGQTGGEQY

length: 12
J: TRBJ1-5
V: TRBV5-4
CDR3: ASSYDRSNQPQH

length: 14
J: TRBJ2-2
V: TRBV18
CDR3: ASSPETSGGTGELF

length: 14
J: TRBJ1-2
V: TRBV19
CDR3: ASSISTGWRGYGYT

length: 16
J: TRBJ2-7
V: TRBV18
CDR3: ASSPRGGSGRGTYEQY

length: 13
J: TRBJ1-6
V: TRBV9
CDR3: ASSGTGAENSPLH

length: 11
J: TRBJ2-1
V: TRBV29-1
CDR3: SVEGQVSGEQF

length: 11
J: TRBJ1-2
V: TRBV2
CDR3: ASKWDTGDGYT

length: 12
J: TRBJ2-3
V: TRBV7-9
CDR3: ASSLVSGSDTQY

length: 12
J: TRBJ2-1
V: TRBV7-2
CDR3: ASSFLVVMDEQF

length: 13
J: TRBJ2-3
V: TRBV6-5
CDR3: ASSLGGGGGDTQY

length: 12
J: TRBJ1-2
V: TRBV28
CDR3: ASGTGTSPAGYT

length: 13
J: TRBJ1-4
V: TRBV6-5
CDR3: ATELPGQGKKKLF

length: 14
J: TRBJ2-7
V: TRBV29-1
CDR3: SVEGGLAGGLYEQY

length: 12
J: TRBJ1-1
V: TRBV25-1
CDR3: ASKNSGMNTEAF

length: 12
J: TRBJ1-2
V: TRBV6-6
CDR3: ASSPAGFDYGYT

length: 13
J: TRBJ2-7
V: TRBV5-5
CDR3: ASSLQQAVGLEQY

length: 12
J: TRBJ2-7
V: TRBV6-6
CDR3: ASREGQGISEQY